Sequencing of this T cell receptor beta chain was carried out in a study of T cell repertoires in cytomegalovirus infection. Study as a whole: Shared public TCR beta signatures pointed to both CMV infection and a matching HLA type. General study findings and limits: The ex vivo response was dominated by HLA-C-restricted CMV-specific TCR beta clonotypes. Cumulative frequency of public TCR beta families picked out carriers of CMV plus the relevant HLA.

TCRdb reprocessed the reads via MiXCR and lists one record per CDR3 protein. The sample contains around 260,000 distinct CDR3 sequences, 8% to 9.5% of which appear only once. CDR3 size: 15 residues. V was pared by 3 bases and J by 6 bases, with 15 bases between. This clonotype was found many times. Antigen: not known. The chain carries TRBV12-3 or TRBV12-4 and TRBJ1-5; possibly TRBD1 for D (5 bases). This receptor was identified in a human donor in good health (CMV status not recorded). Some clones in this sample may be carry-over from other donors' samples. Sequencing was performed on PBMCs. The CDR3 is CASSFNRGVSQPQHF. The CDR3 region has the DNA TGTGCCAGCAGTTTTAATCGGGGGGTTTCTCAGCCCCAGCATTTT.